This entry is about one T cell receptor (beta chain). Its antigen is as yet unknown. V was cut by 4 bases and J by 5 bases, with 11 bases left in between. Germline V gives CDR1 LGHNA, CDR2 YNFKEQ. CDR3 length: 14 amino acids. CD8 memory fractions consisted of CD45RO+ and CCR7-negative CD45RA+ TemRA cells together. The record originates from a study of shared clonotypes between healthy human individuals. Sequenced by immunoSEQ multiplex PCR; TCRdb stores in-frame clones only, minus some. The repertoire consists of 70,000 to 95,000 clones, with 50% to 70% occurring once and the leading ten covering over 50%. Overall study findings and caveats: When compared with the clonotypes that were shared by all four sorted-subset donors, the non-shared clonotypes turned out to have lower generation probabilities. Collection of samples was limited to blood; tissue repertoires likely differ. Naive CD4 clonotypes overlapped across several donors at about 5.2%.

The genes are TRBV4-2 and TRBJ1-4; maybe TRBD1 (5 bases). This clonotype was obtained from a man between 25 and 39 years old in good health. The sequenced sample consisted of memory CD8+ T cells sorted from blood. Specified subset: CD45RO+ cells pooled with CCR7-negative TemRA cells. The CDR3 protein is CASSRGTENEKLFF. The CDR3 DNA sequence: TGTGCCAGCAGCCGAGGGACGGAGAATGAAAAACTGTTTTTT.